One sample yielded the 6 T cell receptor beta chains listed below, sequenced in a study of tumor-infiltrating lymphocytes in primary liver carcinoma. Making TCR beta cDNA involved 400 to 600 ng total RNA and a constant-region primer. Three nested multiplex PCR rounds, a slightly modified ARM-PCR, produced the libraries for TCR beta. The opening two PCR rounds, ten to eleven cycles each, paired TRBV1-TRBV30 forward primers with a C-beta reverse primer. TCRdb re-derived calls from the multiplex PCR reads in MiXCR, one entry per CDR3 protein. The repertoire holds around 40,000 distinct CDR3 sequences, with about three quarters as singletons. Co-extraction yielded RNA and DNA from around 18-30 mg of unsorted bulk tissue. Material: liver tumor tissue from sampling region 2. Subset denoted: tumor region T2, inferior pole. Source of these receptors: a man in his forties with primary liver carcinoma and hepatitis B virus infection.

Notes on this clonotype: At one end, the junction sequence differs from germline, possibly due to a read error. The CDR3 spells CSSTQDLPSGTSGRADTQYF. The CDR3 DNA sequence: TGCTCCAGCACCCAAGATCTTCCCTCCGGGACTAGCGGGAGAGCAGATACACAGTATTTT. V usage is TRBV4-3 and J usage is TRBJ2-3, with 14 positions matching TRBD2. CDR1 LGHNA and CDR2 YSLEER come from the germline V gene. The CDR3 covers 20 residues.

Worth noting for this clonotype: One base away lies a much larger clone, so this may be a sequencing read error. This chain uses TRBV7-2 with TRBJ2-1, with 10 bases fitting TRBD2. CDR3 length: 15 amino acids. CDR1 and CDR2 (germline): SGHTA, FQGNSA. The CDR3 DNA is TGTGCCAGCAGCGTGGGACTAGCGAGATACAGTGAGCAGTTCTTC. Its protein product is CASSVGLARYSEQFF. The variable domain in full, completed from reference TRBV7-2 and TRBJ2-1, reads GAGVSQSPSNKVTEKGKDVELRCDPISGHTALYWYRQSLGQGLEFLIYFQGNSAPDKSGLPSDRFSAERTGGSVSTLTIQRTQQEDSAVYLCASSVGLARYSEQFFGPGTRLTVL.

Only one count was recorded for this clonotype. A read error may account for a junction end that differs from germline. The V and J genes are TRBV10-3 and TRBJ1-5; perhaps TRBD1 as D (5 bases). Germline V gene data show CDR1 as ENHRY and CDR2 as SYGVKD. This CDR3 has 15 amino acids. As DNA, the CDR3 is TGTGCCACCCGGGGGGATCTTAATGGCAATCAGCCTCAGCATTTT. Its protein is CATRGDLNGNQPQHF.

For this clonotype: Compared with germline, one end of the junction differs, possibly owing to a read error. The gene calls are TRBV29-1 and TRBJ2-2; tentatively, D is TRBD2 (5 bases). Germline lookup yields CDR1 SQVTM and CDR2 ANQGSEA. The CDR3 sequence is 13 residues long. CDR3 region: CNVAQRPTGELFF. In nucleotides, the CDR3 is TGCAACGTTGCACAAAGGCCGACCGGGGAGCTGTTTTTC.

A word on this clonotype: Mismatch with germline at one junction end may stem from a read error. The chain combines TRBV6-5 with TRBJ1-4; 9 bases fit TRBD1. Germline values: CDR1 MNHEY, CDR2 SVGAGI. CDR3 length equals 15 residues. The CDR3 DNA sequence: TGTGTCAGCACCGCACAGGGGGCGACTAATGAAAAACTGTTTTTT. Translation gives CVSTAQGATNEKLFF.

The chain links TRBV6-1 to TRBJ2-3; D possibly corresponds to TRBD2 (6 bases). Trimming took off 2 bases at V and 15 bases at J, with 24 bases between the two ends. The CDR3 is 15 residues long. Germline loops: CDR1 MNHNS, CDR2 SASEGT. The CDR3 sequence: CASSESGSSSGMYYF. The CDR3 DNA follows: TGTGCCAGCAGTGAAAGTGGGAGTAGTAGCGGTATGTACTATTTT.